This is a list of T cell receptor beta chains from one sample in a study of spatial heterogeneity in lung cancer. One entry per CDR3 protein results from TCRdb running MiXCR on the 5' RACE reads. The sample shows fewer than 55,000 distinct CDR3 sequences, 7.6% of them seen only once. The source was PBMCs, collected at surgery. Receptors originate from a female donor with early-stage non-small cell lung cancer. The CDR3 runs from the conserved cysteine through the conserved F or W. A D gene is named only where the DNA matches it firmly. Size tells how often a clone was seen (once, few, many) or the class of an expanded clone, and some rows leave it out.

V gene	D gene	J gene	clone size	CDR3 DNA	CDR3 protein
TRBV12-3/TRBV12-4	-	TRBJ2-7	-	TGTGCCAGTGCCCGGGGCAGTTCCTACGAGCAGTACTTC	CASARGSSYEQYF
TRBV6-5	-	TRBJ1-4	many	TGTGCCAGCAGTAGAATCCGGGGCCGAGGGACTAATGAAAAACTGTTTTTT	CASSRIRGRGTNEKLFF
TRBV25-1	TRBD1	TRBJ2-7	-	TGTGCCAGCGGGGGGACAGGGAACTACGAGCAGTACTTC	CASGGTGNYEQYF
TRBV3-1	TRBD2	TRBJ2-1	few	TGTGCCAGCAGCCAAACTAGCGGGGGGAATGAGCAGTTCTTC	CASSQTSGGNEQFF
TRBV6-2/TRBV6-3	-	TRBJ1-1	-	TGTGCCAGCAGTCCCGACGGACCCCTTGAAGCTTTCTTT	CASSPDGPLEAFF
TRBV18	-	TRBJ1-5	many	TGTGCCAGCTCACCGCCCGGATCGAGCAATCAGCCCCAGCATTTT	CASSPPGSSNQPQHF
TRBV7-9	TRBD1	TRBJ1-4	few	TGTGCCAGCAGCCCGAGGGGACAGGGGGACGGTGAAAAACTGTTTTTT	CASSPRGQGDGEKLFF
TRBV6-5	TRBD2	TRBJ2-7	-	TGTGCCAGCAGTGAGGCAGGGACTAACTCCTACGAGCAGTACTTC	CASSEAGTNSYEQYF
TRBV12-3/TRBV12-4	-	TRBJ2-3	few	TGTGCCAGCAGTTTAAATCAGCTCGGCGGCAGCACAGATACGCAGTATTTT	CASSLNQLGGSTDTQYF
TRBV7-9	-	TRBJ2-5	few	TGTGCCAGCAGCAAGACGGGGGAAGAGACCCAGTACTTC	CASSKTGEETQYF
TRBV6-1	-	TRBJ1-2	many	TGTGCCAGCATGAAGGGTGACACTAACTATGGCTACACCTTC	CASMKGDTNYGYTF
TRBV5-6	-	TRBJ2-3	few	TGTGCCAGCAGCTTGGAGGCAGGGTTTACAGATACGCAGTATTTT	CASSLEAGFTDTQYF
TRBV2	-	TRBJ1-4	-	TGTGCCAGCAGGGGGGTAGCGAATGAAAAACTGTTTTTT	CASRGVANEKLFF
TRBV28	-	TRBJ1-4	-	TGTGCCACCCAGAGGCAGGGGCTTGCAAAACTGTTTTTT	CATQRQGLAKLFF
TRBV20-1	-	TRBJ2-1	many	TGCAGTGCTAGCTCTCGGGGGAGCTCCTACAATGAGCAGTTCTTC	CSASSRGSSYNEQFF
TRBV4-3	-	TRBJ2-1	-	TGCGCCAGCAGCCAGGTAGGATCGGGGGCCAATGAGCAGTTCTTC	CASSQVGSGANEQFF
TRBV5-5	TRBD1	TRBJ1-1	-	TGTGCCAGCAGCGGGACAGTCAGACGGAGAGCTTTCTTT	CASSGTVRRRAFF
TRBV7-2	-	TRBJ1-1	many	TGTGCCAGCAGCTTAGCAGGGTCCCCGAACACTGAAGCTTTCTTT	CASSLAGSPNTEAFF
TRBV18	-	TRBJ2-7	many	TGTGCCAGCTCACCCACAGGGGAGGTATACGAGCAGTACTTC	CASSPTGEVYEQYF
TRBV19	TRBD2	TRBJ2-1	-	TGTGCCAGTACCCTAGCGGGGGGGAACTACAATGAGCAGTTCTTC	CASTLAGGNYNEQFF
TRBV4-2	-	TRBJ2-3	many	TGTGCCAGCAGCCAAGATCTACTAGCTGCAGATACGCAGTATTTT	CASSQDLLAADTQYF
TRBV7-3	TRBD1	TRBJ2-1	large	TGTGCCAGCAGCTTAAGGGATACCGGGACAGGGGTAACCAATGAGCAGTTCTTC	CASSLRDTGTGVTNEQFF
TRBV7-3	-	TRBJ2-7	-	TGTGCCAGCAGCTTAAACCCAGCGGTCGGCTACGAGCAGTACTTC	CASSLNPAVGYEQYF
TRBV6-5	-	TRBJ2-1	few	TGTGCCAGCAGTTACACCACTCGCCCCTACAATGAGCAGTTCTTC	CASSYTTRPYNEQFF
TRBV4-3	TRBD1	TRBJ1-6	-	TGCGCCAGCAGCCAAGATAGGAGGACAGGGGGATCACCCCTCCACTTT	CASSQDRRTGGSPLHF
TRBV5-1	-	TRBJ1-2	few	TGCGCCAGCAGCCCGGACAGCGAAGTCAATGGCTACACCTTC	CASSPDSEVNGYTF
TRBV3-1	-	TRBJ2-5	few	TGTGCCAGCAGCCGGCTTTCGGTGGTCCAAGAGACCCAGTACTTC	CASSRLSVVQETQYF
TRBV12-3/TRBV12-4	-	TRBJ2-7	many	TGTGCCAGCAGTACCGGGACCGCGGTATTTTACGAGCAGTACTTC	CASSTGTAVFYEQYF
TRBV11-2	TRBD2	TRBJ2-5	many	TGTGCCAGCAGCTTCGGACTAGCGGGGACCCAAGAGACCCAGTACTTC	CASSFGLAGTQETQYF
TRBV12-3/TRBV12-4	-	TRBJ1-2	few	TGTGCCAGCACCTTGCCCGGGGTTAATCTAGGCTACACCTTC	CASTLPGVNLGYTF
TRBV29-1	-	TRBJ2-3	many	TGCAGCTTAACCCTCAGTCGCACAGATACGCAGTATTTT	CSLTLSRTDTQYF
TRBV19	-	TRBJ1-5	-	TGTGCCAGTAGTATGGCAGGTTTGGGGGGAAATCAGCCCCAGCATTTT	CASSMAGLGGNQPQHF
TRBV27	TRBD1	TRBJ2-4	few	TGTGCCAGCAGTTCCGGGACAGGGGGCCGAATGAAAAACATTCAGTACTTC	CASSSGTGGRMKNIQYF
TRBV11-2	-	TRBJ2-5	few	TGTGCCAGCAGCAAATCCAGGGTAGGAGAGACCCAGTACTTC	CASSKSRVGETQYF
TRBV10-3	TRBD1	TRBJ2-3	few	TGTGCCATCAGTGGCGGACAGGGGGGGGTAGATACGCAGTATTTT	CAISGGQGGVDTQYF
TRBV30	TRBD2	TRBJ2-2	medium-sized	TGTGCCTCCGACAGAATGGGTAGCGGGGGCCTAACGAACACCGGGGAGCTGTTTTTT	CASDRMGSGGLTNTGELFF
TRBV7-2	TRBD2	TRBJ2-1	-	TGTGCCAGCAGCATCCCCGGGACTAGCGGGGTTCTTGATGAGCAGTTCTTC	CASSIPGTSGVLDEQFF
TRBV11-2	-	TRBJ2-5	-	TGTGCCAGCAGCCCCGAGGCCCGGGGGAAGGAGACCCAGTACTTC	CASSPEARGKETQYF
TRBV7-7	-	TRBJ1-4	few	TGTGCTAGCAGCTTAGCGGTAGTTTCTGAAAAACTGTTTTTT	CASSLAVVSEKLFF
TRBV24-1	-	TRBJ1-5	many	TGTGCCACCAGTCACAGGGAGGGCAATCAGCCCCAGCATTTT	CATSHREGNQPQHF
TRBV12-3/TRBV12-4	-	TRBJ2-3	once	TGTGCCAGCAGTTTAGGCGGCAGGGTTTTGTCAGATATGCAGTATTTT	CASSLGGRVLSDMQYF
TRBV2	TRBD2	TRBJ2-7	few	TGTGCCAGTCGGGGGGGACCCTACGAGCAGTACTTC	CASRGGPYEQYF
TRBV7-9	-	TRBJ2-7	few	TGTGCCAGCAGCTTACGAGAGGTGGACGAGCAGTACTTC	CASSLREVDEQYF
TRBV18	-	TRBJ2-1	-	TGTGCCAGCTCACCATGGGACACCGGCGACGAGCAGTTCTTC	CASSPWDTGDEQFF
TRBV27	-	TRBJ1-2	-	TGTGCCAGCAGTTTATCGATAACGGGGGCGGGAGGCTACACCTTC	CASSLSITGAGGYTF
TRBV19	-	TRBJ2-3	-	TGTGCCAGTAGTATTGGTTTCAGCAGTTGGACAGATACGCAGTATTTT	CASSIGFSSWTDTQYF
TRBV3-1	TRBD2	TRBJ2-5	-	TGTGCCAGCAGCTTAAGCGGGGGTGGTGAGACCCAGTACTTC	CASSLSGGGETQYF
TRBV11-2	-	TRBJ1-4	few	TGTGCCAGCAGCGACCGCGACAGGGAAAAACTGTTTTTT	CASSDRDREKLFF
TRBV19	-	TRBJ1-5	-	TGTGCCAGTAGTATAGGCAGTTTCGATCAGCCCCAGCATTTT	CASSIGSFDQPQHF
TRBV28	TRBD1	TRBJ1-6	-	TGTGCCAGCAGTTTATTGGACAGGGAGGCTTCACCCCTCCACTTT	CASSLLDREASPLHF
TRBV28	-	TRBJ1-5	many	TGTGCCAGCAGTTCCAGGGTGTATAGCAATCAGCCCCAGCATTTT	CASSSRVYSNQPQHF
TRBV14	TRBD2	TRBJ2-1	-	TGTGCCAGCAGTCTTAGCGGGGGGGCCTCGAATGAGCAGTTCTTC	CASSLSGGASNEQFF
TRBV5-1	-	TRBJ2-7	-	TGCGCCAGCAGCTTAGACGTCGTCGCCTACGAGCAGTACTTC	CASSLDVVAYEQYF
TRBV6-2/TRBV6-3	TRBD2	TRBJ2-1	many	TGTGCCAGCAGTTACTCGCCTAGCGGGGGCATCTACAATGAGCAGTTCTTC	CASSYSPSGGIYNEQFF
TRBV7-9	-	TRBJ2-1	few	TGTGCCAGCAGCTTATTATATGAGCAGTTCTTC	CASSLLYEQFF
TRBV6-2/TRBV6-3	TRBD2	TRBJ2-1	-	TGTGCCAGCAGCCCTAGGGGCGGGGGGGCCTATGAGCAGTTCTTC	CASSPRGGGAYEQFF
TRBV11-1	-	TRBJ2-1	few	TGTGCCAGCAGCTCAACTAGGAGCTCCTACAATGAGCAGTTCTTC	CASSSTRSSYNEQFF